What follows describes a single T cell receptor (beta chain). This clone's antigen is unknown. The sample holds no much larger clone one base away, and base qualities are not on file. This entry is derived from a study of cytomegalovirus exposure and HLA in healthy donors (dated by TCRdb to 2016 to 2017). Regarding the complete study: In an earlier analysis of under 750 of the donors, about 270 Gb of sequence data and some 100 million unique TCR beta sequences from 150 million to 200 million T cells were reported. Alongside the repertoire data, information on donor age, sex, ethnicity and CMV serostatus was compiled. To study patterns of TCR occurrence, a later analysis re-analyzed previously published TCR beta repertoires from just over 650 donors and added high-resolution HLA genotyping. Using immunosequencing, the study profiled T cell repertoires from 550 to 750 subjects and related those repertoires to cytomegalovirus serostatus. Because of strong linkage in the cohort, five DR-DQ haplotypes were treated as single units for association and clustering. Among the roughly 400 genotyped donors, around 79% belonged to the genetic ancestry cluster associated with self-reported Caucasian donors. Rather than using new phenotypic data, the later analysis identified candidate immune exposures from TCR beta sequences and from how often those sequences occurred across donors. To predict cytomegalovirus infection status, the study brought together high-throughput TCR immunosequencing, statistical association of individual TCRs with disease status, and machine learning. An earlier analysis of a few hundred of the donors applied high-throughput TCR beta sequencing to assess whether each TCR beta V gene segment acted as functional or pseudogenic. Genome-wide SNP genotypes for about 65% of the roughly 670 donors were used in a later genetic analysis, which treated that subset as a discovery cohort. Approximately 310 gigabases of sequencing data and around 80 million unique TCR sequences made up an early release that covered roughly 670 HLA-typed donors. All discovery cohort repertoires had been generated using a single sequencing platform. The study aimed to test whether signatures of past pathogen exposure could be identified by cataloging public T cell receptors. Among about 400 genotyped donors of the cohort, an average of approximately 240,000 unique TCR beta nucleotide sequences was sequenced per donor, of which roughly 17% were non-productive. The number of donors typed differed by locus, with 629-630 for A, B, C, DRB1 and DQB1, 522 for DQA1, under 610 for DPA1, and over 400 for DPB1. In addition to the first cohort of hundreds of subjects, a separate validation cohort of some 120 different subjects was used. Class I and class II HLA loci were covered by the typing at four-digit resolution. Results the study describes overall, beyond this receptor: Because HLA typing was missing for some donors at each locus, association tests included only the typed subset. A further reported finding was that TCR beta sequences accurately predicted the HLA-A and HLA-B alleles for most subjects in the first cohort. Assigning TCR associations to individual alleles was difficult when HLA alleles, especially DR and DQ, strongly co-occurred. The authors suggested that the approach could potentially be extended to other disease states and immunological phenotypes. Most CMV-associated TCR beta chains appeared to be HLA-restricted in a later analysis, and the HLA associations seemed to be driven largely by CMV exposure. Compared with equally common non-associated chains, HLA-associated TCR beta chains in a later analysis were more clonally expanded and had lower generation probabilities. A total of some 180 TCR beta chains were listed by the study as associated with cytomegalovirus. For the cohort, immune exposure information was limited to CMV serostatus. A later analysis associated 15,000 or so TCR beta sequences with specific HLA alleles at a false discovery rate of 0.05. Linkage disequilibrium might explain the correlated functional status among segregating V segments, but an unknown experimental factor could not be excluded. The cohort was sequenced for TCR beta chains only, and without alpha or paired-chain data the features that could be detected were limited. According to a later analysis, parvovirus B19, influenza, CMV and Epstein-Barr virus appeared linked to several top co-occurrence clusters. In vitro tests confirmed that three of the cytomegalovirus-associated TCR beta chains recognize cytomegalovirus antigens. A cluster of highly shared sequence variants was judged likely to be a technical artifact of the sequencing pipeline. The 87-base-pair reads could not distinguish some IMGT-functional V segments, including TRBV6-2 and TRBV6-3, so those segments were excluded. Because counts were too low, seventeen rarely observed V segments, including chromosome 9 orphons, were excluded from the earlier analysis of 500 to 700 of the donors. Most TCR sequences were seen in very few donors, while some public TCRs were found in many individuals. Broadly in line with IMGT annotations, most TCR beta V segments showed up in productive rearrangements about 87% or about 30% of the time in an earlier analysis of about 500 of the donors. In a later genetic analysis, fewer N-insertions in productive TCRs were reported among donors in an Asian-associated ancestry cluster than the roughly 710-donor mean. In a later analysis, TCR association rates were found to vary across HLA loci, with the most associated TCRs seen for DRB1 alleles and the fewest for HLA-C alleles. The classifier was reported to diagnose cytomegalovirus status with high specificity and sensitivity in both the original and validation cohorts. Sequencing depth was assumed to be roughly uniform across donors in the presence/absence analyses, though that assumption may not hold. In a later genetic analysis, a missense DCLRE1C variant was associated with V-gene and J-gene trimming of TCR beta chains, and the association was replicated in an independent cohort.

From the cysteine up to the phenylalanine, the CDR3 has a length of 16 residues. The DNA shown is the 48-base CDR3, in frame from base 1. Taken from the germline V gene, the CDR1 and CDR2 loops are SGHVS and FQNEAQ. Germline trimming: 5 bases from V, 4 bases from J; junction bases outside gene matches: 11. Library preparation was by the immunoSEQ multiplex PCR assay. For the multiplex PCR, a mixture combining 60 forward primers for TCR Vbeta segments and 13 reverse primers for TCR Jbeta segments was used. The CDR3 region of rearranged TCR beta genes was amplified from genomic DNA with a multiplex PCR assay. The Illumina HiSeq System was used to sequence the amplified TCR beta libraries as 87-base-pair reads. For the original study's pipeline: A later analysis counted about 76 million unique TCR beta chains across the 666 repertoires, and some 11 million of these chains were shared by at least two donors. A nearest-neighbor algorithm error-corrected the raw reads and collapsed the reads into unique sequences, merging closely related sequences to remove PCR and sequencing errors. To assign V, D and J gene segments, CDR3 sequences were aligned to IMGT reference sequences. For a sequence to be retained, a match of at least six nucleotides was required to both a V gene segment and a J gene segment. A rearrangement counted as productive if the CDR3 had no stop codons and remained in frame with V and J, and every other rearrangement counted as non-productive. Following IMGT convention, CDR3 was defined as the stretch from the second conserved V-encoded cysteine to the conserved J-encoded phenylalanine. Sequences without an unambiguous match to a single V gene segment were excluded from the earlier analysis of about 630 of the donors. An earlier analysis of almost 600 of the donors classified V segments as functional when productive rearrangements were above 56.7% and as segregating when the standard deviation between donors was above 5%. A statistical classification framework was built to diagnose cytomegalovirus status from the catalog of TCR beta chain sequences. In a later analysis, TCR nucleotide sequences were compared against IMGT/GENE-DB human TR gene sequences so that V and J genes could be assigned. Using the TCRdist pipeline, a later analysis assigned CDR3 sequences along with most-parsimonious VDJ recombination scenarios. In a later analysis, every TCR beta chain was defined by the combination of its CDR3 amino acid sequence and its V-gene family, and reads without a unique V-gene family were dropped. To address suspected cross-contamination and a sequencing artifact, a later analysis removed roughly 580 highly shared, low-generation-probability nucleotide sequences. In a later analysis, a clonal expansion index for each public chain was calculated from normalized within-repertoire ranks of inferred template counts. In a later analysis, generation probabilities were computed with a VDJ recombination model fitted to out-of-frame rearrangements, and the resulting probabilities were checked against IGoR. In a later analysis, TCR-TCR, TCR-HLA and TCR-CMV co-occurrence was scored with hypergeometric tests, and a repertoire-size bias correction was applied to TCR pairs. In a later analysis, false discovery rates were estimated by permuting HLA or CMV assignments 20 times. In a later analysis, co-occurring TCRs were grouped using DBSCAN, and TCRdist sequence similarity was added for clustering within HLA-allele-positive subsets. Co-occurrence clustering excluded repertoires with fewer than 30,000 or more than 120,000 public chains, plus five with anomalous nucleotide sharing. TCRdb took over this immuneACCESS table, retaining in-frame rearrangements with V and J assigned. Such tables are incomplete; in checked studies, under half of the missing clones stem from an unresolved V gene, and the remainder is unexplained. That table supplies the V and J calls and clone size; D and trimming were determined from the DNA. The sample records approximately 180,000 clones, approximately 84% of which are singletons. Roughly 0.24% of the sample comes from the top ten.

The cohort comprised 550 to 700 healthy bone marrow donors. At the time of sampling, all cohort members were nominally healthy, though unrecorded immune exposures were likely present. The donor was CMV seronegative and belonged to the group of 352 seronegative cohort members. A peripheral blood sample was collected from each donor, and TCR beta sequencing was performed on peripheral blood mononuclear cells. Genomic DNA extraction from the blood cell samples was performed with the Qiagen DNeasy Blood Extraction Kit. The sample comprised PBMCs. The sequence derives from a girl younger than two in good health and CMV-seronegative. Recombination joined TRBV7-8 with TRBJ2-5; 9 nucleotides in the junction match TRBD2. The CDR3 has the sequence CASSKDGGRAGETQYF. The nucleotide sequence reads TGTGCCAGCAGCAAAGACGGCGGGAGGGCCGGAGAGACCCAGTACTTC. The CDR3 plus the reference TRBV7-8 and TRBJ2-5 genes for the other parts give the full variable domain: GAGVSQSPRYKVAKRGQDVALRCDPISGHVSLFWYQQALGQGPEFLTYFQNEAQLDKSGLPSDRFFAERPEGSVSTLKIQRTQQEDSAVYLCASSKDGGRAGETQYFGPGTRLLVL.